This T cell receptor beta chain derives from a study of OX40 agonist ivuxolimab in advanced cancers. Study context: Enrolled patients in dose escalation had cancers that were hepatocellular carcinoma, melanoma, renal cell or head and neck cancer.

Only in-frame clones appear in the TCRdb table, and some are missing; sequencing was by immunoSEQ multiplex PCR. This table holds around 57,000 clones, approximately 80% found once. Trimming pared 5 bases from V and 5 bases from J, leaving 6 bases between. CDR1 and CDR2 from the germline V gene are MNHNS and SASEGT. The CDR3 length is 11 residues. About this clone: No antigen is known for it.

Study outcomes and limitations: Clonal expansion by week 6 occurred in CD4+ and CD8+ blood T cells (at 0.1 to 3.0 mg/kg). Researchers did not establish what antigens the expanded peripheral T cells target.

This sample comprised CD4+ or CD8+ T cells sorted from blood, obtained in a trial of the OX40 agonist ivuxolimab. V is TRBV6-1 and J is TRBJ2-5, with D uncertain. The receptor was derived from an adult with an advanced solid tumor such as melanoma, head and neck, liver or kidney cancer. Here the CDR3 DNA reads TGTGCCAGCAGTTACGGGGAGACCCAGTACTTC. It codes for CASSYGETQYF.